This T cell receptor (beta chain) originates from a study of radiation and T cells in renal cell carcinoma. In the study overall: Nephrectomy followed 15 Gy stereotactic body radiation by 4 weeks. General study points: In blood, top tumor clones expanded by 2 weeks, shrinking by 4.

TCRdb's table, derived via immunoSEQ multiplex PCR, lists solely in-frame clones and lacks some. Of roughly 130,000 clones listed, approximately 90% are singletons. Sample time point: blood 2 weeks post-SBRT. Treatment here: 15 Gy SBRT to primary tumor, nephrectomy 4 weeks later. About this clone: Antigen specificity is unknown.

V lost 5 bases and J lost 5, with 17 bases in between. Germline V gene data show CDR1 as SGHNT and CDR2 as YENEEA. The length of the CDR3 is 15 residues. The clonotype was recovered from a woman between 65 and 79 years old with renal cell carcinoma. The chain combines TRBV11-3 with TRBJ2-3; D uncertain. The sample here was blood, taken from a patient whose treatment included radiotherapy and nephrectomy. The CDR3 coding sequence is TGTGCCAGCAGCCCAGTGGGCCCCTCTGGAGATACGCAGTATTTT. It encodes CASSPVGPSGDTQYF.